The TCR beta chain described here comes from a study of T cell repertoires in cytomegalovirus infection. The CDR3 totals 16 residues. J lost 4 bases, V lost 1 base, and 6 bases had no gene match. CDR1 and CDR2 (germline): KGHSH, LQKENI. TCRdb processed the reads anew with MiXCR; each CDR3 protein has one entry. The table shows roughly 200,000 distinct CDR3 sequences, with about 17% occurring only once. This TCR derives from a human donor in good health (CMV status not recorded). Some clones in this sample may be carry-over from other donors' samples. Sequencing was performed on CD8+ T cells from PBMCs. This chain joins TRBV18 and TRBJ2-2, with 7 bases matching TRBD2. The CDR3 DNA follows: TGTGCCAGCTCACCACAGCATCAGCGGGGCACCGGGGAGCTGTTTTTT. Translated, it gives CASSPQHQRGTGELFF. The complete variable domain, with remaining parts taken from reference TRBV18 and TRBJ2-2, reads NAGVMQNPRHLVRRRGQEARLRCSPMKGHSHVYWYRQLPEEGLKFMVYLQKENIIDESGMPKERFSAEFPKEGPSILRIQQVVRGDSAAYFCASSPQHQRGTGELFFGEGSRLTVL.